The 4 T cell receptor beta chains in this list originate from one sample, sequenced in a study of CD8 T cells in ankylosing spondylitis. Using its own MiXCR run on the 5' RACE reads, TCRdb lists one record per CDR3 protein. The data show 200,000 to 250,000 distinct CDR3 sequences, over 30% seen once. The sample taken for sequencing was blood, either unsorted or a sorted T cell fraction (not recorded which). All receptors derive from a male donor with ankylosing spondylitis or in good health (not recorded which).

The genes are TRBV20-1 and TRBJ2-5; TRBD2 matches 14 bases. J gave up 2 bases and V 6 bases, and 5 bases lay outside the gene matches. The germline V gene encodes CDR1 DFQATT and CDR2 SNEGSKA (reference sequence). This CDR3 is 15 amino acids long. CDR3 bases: TGCAGTGCCCCCCGACTAGCGGGGGGGCAAGAGACCCAGTACTTC. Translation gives CSAPRLAGGQETQYF.

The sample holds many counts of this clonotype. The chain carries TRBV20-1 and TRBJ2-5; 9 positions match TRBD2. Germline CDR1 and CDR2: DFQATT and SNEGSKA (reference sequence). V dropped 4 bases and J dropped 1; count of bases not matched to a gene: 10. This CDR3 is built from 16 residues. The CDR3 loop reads CSATLLRGGAQETQYF. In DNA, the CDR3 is TGCAGTGCTACCCTCTTGCGCGGGGGGGCCCAAGAGACCCAGTACTTC.

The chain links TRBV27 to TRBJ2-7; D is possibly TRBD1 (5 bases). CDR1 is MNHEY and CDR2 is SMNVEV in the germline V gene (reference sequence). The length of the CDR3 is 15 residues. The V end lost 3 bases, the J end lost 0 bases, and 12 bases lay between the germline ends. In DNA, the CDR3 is TGTGCCAGCAGTTTGGTTCGGACACTCTCCTACGAGCAGTACTTC. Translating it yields CASSLVRTLSYEQYF.

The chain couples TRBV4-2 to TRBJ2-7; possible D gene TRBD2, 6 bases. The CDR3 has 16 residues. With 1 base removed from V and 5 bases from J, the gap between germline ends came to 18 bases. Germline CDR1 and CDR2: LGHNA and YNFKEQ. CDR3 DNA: TGTGCCAGCAGCCAAGCGGCGGGGAAAATCATCGACGAGCAGTACTTC. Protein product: CASSQAAGKIIDEQYF.